Each of the 2 T cell receptor beta chains below was sequenced from the same sample in a study of CD8 T cells in Susac syndrome. About 0.5 to 1 ug RNA was reverse transcribed with random hexamers. Using its own MiXCR run on the immunoSEQ multiplex PCR reads, TCRdb lists one record per CDR3 protein. The sample has about 80,000 distinct CDR3 sequences; 90% to 97% are singletons. What was sequenced was CD8+ T cells from PBMCs. The receptors shown here come from a human donor with Susac syndrome.

The chain combines TRBV15 with TRBJ1-4, with a tentative D call TRBD1 (5 bases). CDR1 LNHNV and CDR2 YYDKDF come from the germline V gene (reference sequence). V gave up 2 bases and J gave up 2 bases, with 9 bases separating them. CDR3 length: 15 amino acids. CDR3 DNA sequence: TGTGCCACCAGCAGATCCGACAGCACTAATGAAAAACTGTTTTTT. Amino acids: CATSRSDSTNEKLFF.

V is TRBV5-6 and J is TRBJ2-1; 12 bases align to TRBD2. Germline V lookup: CDR1 SGHDT, CDR2 YYEEEE. The CDR3 has 16 residues. J lost 0 bases, V lost 3 bases, and 1 base had no gene match. This CDR3 reads CASSSTSGSSYNEQFF. In DNA form, the CDR3 reads TGTGCCAGCAGCTCGACTAGCGGGAGCTCCTACAATGAGCAGTTCTTC.